The 27 T cell receptor beta chains below come from one sample, sequenced in a study of T cells in Graves' hyperthyroidism and ophthalmopathy. RNA transcripts provided the source from which TCR beta CDR3 regions were amplified. The HTBI primer set was used in a first-round RT-PCR of the TCR CDR3. From the multiplex PCR reads, TCRdb called clonotypes with MiXCR, one entry per CDR3 protein. The repertoire has hundreds of thousands of distinct CDR3 sequences, 20% to 25% of them found once; the top ten carry roughly 49%. Material for sequencing was blood. The receptors were gathered from an older woman with Graves' ophthalmopathy.

The gene calls are TRBV20-1 and TRBJ2-3; TRBD2 agrees at 8 bases. The CDR3 runs 14 residues. Germline CDR1 is DFQATT and CDR2 is SNEGSKA (reference sequence). V trimming: 0 bases; J trimming: 4 bases; junction bases outside the gene matches: 3. This CDR3 is CSARDAGGADTQYF. In nucleotides, the CDR3 is TGCAGTGCTAGAGATGCGGGAGGTGCAGATACGCAGTATTTT.

This clonotype was picked up a small number of times. The chain recombines TRBV5-1 with TRBJ2-5, with D perhaps TRBD1 (6 bases). The germline V gene encodes CDR1 SGHRS and CDR2 YFSETQ. The germline V and J ends were trimmed by 0 bases and 10 bases, with 10 bases remaining between them. This CDR3 has 12 amino acids. The CDR3 nucleotides read TGCGCCAGCAGCTTGGACAGGGACGACCAGTACTTC. Protein: CASSLDRDDQYF. The whole variable domain, remainder taken from reference TRBV5-1 and TRBJ2-5, is KAGVTQTPRYLIKTRGQQVTLSCSPISGHRSVSWYQQTPGQGLQFLFEYFSETQRNKGNFPGRFSGRQFSNSRSEMNVSTLELGDSALYLCASSLDRDDQYFGPGTRLLVL.

This clonotype was detected only once. The chain joins TRBV9 to TRBJ2-7; D is uncertain. Trimming pared 1 base from V and 5 bases from J, leaving 13 bases between. Germline V CDR1 and CDR2: SGDLS, YYNGEE. The CDR3 spans 14 residues. The CDR3 nucleotides read TGTGCCAGCAGCGTACCAAGTCGAAGGGACGAGCAGTACTTC. Translated, it gives CASSVPSRRDEQYF. The full variable domain, its missing parts supplied by reference TRBV9 and TRBJ2-7, is DSGVTQTPKHLITATGQRVTLRCSPRSGDLSVYWYQQSLDQGLQFLIQYYNGEERAKGNILERFSAQQFPDLHSELNLSSLELGDSALYFCASSVPSRRDEQYFGPGTRLTVT.

This chain connects TRBV11-3 to TRBJ2-1; TRBD2 is a possible D gene (6 bases). Trimming shortened V by 0 bases and J by 10 bases, and 10 bases separated the two germline ends. The germline V gene has CDR1 SGHNT and CDR2 YENEEA. The CDR3 length is 13 residues. The CDR3 DNA reads as TGTGCCAGCAGCTTAGATGGGGCGGGGGAGCAGTTCTTC. Its protein product is CASSLDGAGEQFF.

This clonotype came up a few times. V usage is TRBV6-5 and J usage is TRBJ1-2, with 7 bases identical to TRBD1. V gave up 2 bases and J gave up 5 bases; unmatched junction bases: 5. This CDR3 is 14 amino acids long. Germline lookup yields CDR1 MNHEY and CDR2 SVGAGI. CDR3 coding DNA: TGTGCCAGCAGTTACCGACAGGGAGGTTATGGCTACACCTTC. Its translation: CASSYRQGGYGYTF.

Concerning this clonotype: Given a much more abundant clone one base away, this may be a read error. Because it lacks the conserved phenylalanine or tryptophan at the end, this CDR3 is likely a read error. This sequence joins TRBV28 and TRBJ1-5, with 8 bases aligning to TRBD1. This CDR3 region has 15 residues. The ends lost 5 bases at V and 5 bases at J; junction bases unmatched: 8. CDR1 is MDHEN, CDR2 SYDVKM, per germline. DNA for the CDR3: TGTGCCAGCAGTCGACAGGGGAGGTTAGATCAGCCCCAGCATCTT. It encodes CASSRQGRLDQPQHL.

The table lists this clonotype with a few counts. The rearrangement joins TRBV30 to TRBJ1-2; TRBD1 aligns across 9 bases. Unmatched junction bases numbered 6, after V lost 4 bases and J lost 9 bases. CDR1 and CDR2 from the germline V gene are GTSNPN and SVGIG (reference sequence). The CDR3 is made up of 12 amino acids. The CDR3 loop reads CAWNRDRDRYTF. For the CDR3, the DNA is TGTGCCTGGAACCGGGACAGGGATCGCTACACCTTC.

In this sample, this clonotype turned up many times. This chain connects TRBV7-8 to TRBJ2-7; D is unclear. Germline CDR1 reads SGHVS; CDR2 reads FQNEAQ. V was cut by 5 bases and J by 4 bases, with 6 bases left in between. This CDR3 contains 11 residues. CDR3 DNA: TGTGCCAGCAGCAGAAATTACGAGCAGTACTTC. Amino acid sequence: CASSRNYEQYF.

This clonotype was counted many times. The rearrangement uses TRBV27 and TRBJ1-1, with D uncertain. Trimming removed 7 bases from V and 7 bases from J, with 16 bases in between. The CDR3 covers 13 residues. Per the germline V gene, CDR1 is MNHEY and CDR2 is SMNVEV (reference sequence). The CDR3 bases are TGTGCCAGCATCAAGTGGGCAAAGGGTGAAGCTTTCTTT. Translated, it gives CASIKWAKGEAFF.

J is TRBJ2-5 and V is TRBV3-1; 12 positions match TRBD2. V lost 6 bases and J lost 4; bases outside the gene matches: 6. Germline values: CDR1 LGHDT, CDR2 YNNKEL (reference sequence). The CDR3 extends over 15 amino acids. The CDR3 nucleotides are TGTGCCAGCAGTCCCGGGACTAGCGGGTTAGAGACCCAGTACTTC. Protein: CASSPGTSGLETQYF.

Notes on this clonotype: This may stem from a read error, because a much larger clone lies one nucleotide away. The chain is built from TRBV27 and TRBJ1-1; D unresolved. Germline V gene data show CDR1 as MNHEY and CDR2 as SMNVEV (reference sequence). Between the trimmed V and J ends, which lost 7 bases and 0 bases, there was a span of 15 bases. The CDR3 has 15 amino acids. The CDR3 reads CASNPTATMNTEAFF. CDR3 nucleotide sequence: TGTGCCAGCAATCCTACGGCGACAATGAACACTGAAGCTTTCTTT.

This chain uses TRBV30 with TRBJ2-2; D gene ambiguous. The ends were cut back, 0 bases at V and 5 bases at J, with 16 bases in the middle. From germline, CDR1 is GTSNPN and CDR2 SVGIG (reference sequence). The CDR3 sequence is 16 residues long. The CDR3: CAWSVPAPRLTGELFF. Here the CDR3 DNA reads TGTGCCTGGAGTGTACCCGCGCCCAGGTTGACCGGGGAGCTGTTTTTT.

The V call is TRBV6-5, the J call TRBJ1-2, with 8 bases aligning to TRBD1. CDR1 is MNHEY, CDR2 SVGAGI, per germline. There are 15 residues in the CDR3. Trimming took 4 bases from V and 4 from J; bases not matched to a gene: 8. The CDR3 sequence: CASSFKAGGGYGYTF. Written as DNA, the CDR3 is TGTGCCAGCAGTTTCAAAGCAGGGGGCGGCTATGGCTACACCTTC.

Ten or more counts support this clonotype. The V call is TRBV12-3 or TRBV12-4, the J call TRBJ1-1; 7 nucleotides line up with TRBD1. V lost 5 bases to trimming and J lost 5 bases; unmatched junction nucleotides: 5. This CDR3 is 13 amino acids long. DNA of the CDR3: TGTGCCAGCAGTCTCGGGACAGCGACTGAAGCTTTCTTT. Its translation is CASSLGTATEAFF.

CDR3 sequence reads: CSVQDRLSARSNEQFF. In nucleotides, the CDR3 is TGCAGCGTACAAGACAGGTTATCCGCTAGATCGAATGAGCAGTTCTTC. The rearrangement joins TRBV29-1 to TRBJ2-1; D may be TRBD1 (6 bases). The CDR3 runs to 16 residues. The germline CDR1 and CDR2 sequences are SQVTM and ANQGSEA. Between the trimmed V and J ends, which lost 6 bases and 7 bases, there was a span of 25 bases.

This clonotype appeared many times. The rearrangement uses TRBV6-1 and TRBJ2-3; a possible D gene is TRBD2 (5 bases). With 9 bases removed from V and 3 bases from J, the gap between germline ends came to 7 bases. This CDR3 is 11 amino acids long. Germline V gene sequence: CDR1 MNHNS, CDR2 SASEGT. The DNA for the CDR3 is TGTGCCAGTACTAGTACAGATACGCAGTATTTT. Its protein is CASTSTDTQYF.

The gene calls are TRBV4-1 and TRBJ2-1; 14 bases fit TRBD2. The CDR3 spans 21 residues. Per the germline V gene, CDR1 is MGHRA and CDR2 is YSYEKL. Trimming removed 7 bases from V and 1 base from J; junction bases left unmatched: 18. CDR3 DNA: TGCGCCAGCATCCCGGGCCCCCTGACTAGCGGGAGGGAGGGGTCCTACAATGAGCAGTTCTTC. Its translation: CASIPGPLTSGREGSYNEQFF.

The table lists this clonotype with a few counts. The J gene is TRBJ2-1, the V gene TRBV5-1; the match to TRBD2 covers 13 bases. Germline lookup yields CDR1 SGHRS and CDR2 YFSETQ. Trimming cost V 3 bases and J 7 bases; bases outside gene matches: 10. The CDR3 runs to 17 residues. The CDR3 reads CASSSGKTSGRKNEQFF. As DNA, the CDR3 is TGCGCCAGCAGCTCCGGAAAGACTAGCGGGAGGAAAAATGAGCAGTTCTTC. The full variable domain, rest sourced from reference TRBV5-1 and TRBJ2-1, is KAGVTQTPRYLIKTRGQQVTLSCSPISGHRSVSWYQQTPGQGLQFLFEYFSETQRNKGNFPGRFSGRQFSNSRSEMNVSTLELGDSALYLCASSSGKTSGRKNEQFFGPGTRLTVL.

The table lists this clonotype with a few counts. One junction end disagrees with the germline gene, perhaps due to a read error. The rearrangement uses TRBV6-1 and TRBJ2-5; TRBD1 matches at 7 bases. Germline loops: CDR1 MNHNS, CDR2 SASEGT. The CDR3 is 14 residues long. In DNA form, the CDR3 reads TGTGCCGGCAGGGTTACAGGGGTCAAAGAGACCCAGTACTTC. The encoded protein is CAGRVTGVKETQYF.

The CDR3 here is CASIKGGTSGIGELFF. The CDR3 DNA sequence: TGTGCCAGCATCAAGGGCGGGACTAGCGGGATCGGGGAGCTGTTTTTT. This chain uses TRBV6-2 or TRBV6-3 with TRBJ2-2; TRBD2 matches 13 bases. CDR1 and CDR2 from the germline V gene are MNHEY and SVGEGT. The CDR3 extends over 16 amino acids. V shed 7 bases and J 7 bases; nucleotides not matched to a gene: 9.

Concerning this clonotype: Since a much larger clone is just one base distant, this may be a read error. V usage is TRBV3-1 and J usage is TRBJ1-2; D is unclear. V lost 8 bases and J lost 8, with 18 bases in between. The CDR3 runs 13 residues. CDR1 and CDR2 from the germline V gene are LGHDT and YNNKEL (reference sequence). CDR3 residues: CASGPDMAYGYTF. Here the CDR3 DNA reads TGTGCCAGCGGCCCCGACATGGCTTACGGCTACACCTTC.

This clonotype appeared a few times. The chain joins TRBV6-1 to TRBJ1-5; the D gene is possibly TRBD1 (5 bases). Trimming left V 3 bases short and J 3 bases short, with 15 bases between. The CDR3 contains 16 residues. The germline CDR1 and CDR2 sequences are MNHNS and SASEGT. The CDR3 is CASSESWGGSNQPQHF. DNA for the CDR3: TGTGCCAGCAGTGAGTCGTGGGGGGGTTCCAATCAGCCCCAGCATTTT.

This clonotype was observed many times. The CDR3 protein is CASSLAAPDPRSYNEQFF. Here the CDR3 DNA reads TGTGCCAGCAGCTTAGCGGCACCGGACCCACGCTCCTACAATGAGCAGTTCTTC. The rearrangement uses TRBV7-9 and TRBJ2-1; D gene uncertain. V was shortened by 0 bases and J by 0 bases, with 15 bases between the two germline ends. The length of the CDR3 is 18 residues. CDR1 is SEHNR and CDR2 is FQNEAQ in the germline V gene (reference sequence).

This clonotype was detected a few times. The V and J genes are TRBV28 and TRBJ2-2; D might be TRBD1 (5 bases). The V end was cut by 8 bases, the J end by 1 base, with 8 bases between. The CDR3 is made up of 13 amino acids. Germline-derived CDR1 and CDR2 are MDHEN and SYDVKM. CDR3 in DNA: TGTGCCAGCTTTGACAGGAACACCGGGGAGCTGTTTTTT. Its translation is CASFDRNTGELFF.

This clonotype was observed a handful of times. This sequence joins TRBV27 and TRBJ2-2, with TRBD2 identical over 7 bases. V shed 0 bases and J 2 bases; nucleotides not matched to a gene: 3. Germline V gene lookup returns CDR1 MNHEY and CDR2 SMNVEV (reference sequence). The CDR3 length is 16 residues. In nucleotides, the CDR3 is TGTGCCAGCAGTTTATCTCGGGGGGTCAACACCGGGGAGCTGTTTTTT. Translating gives CASSLSRGVNTGELFF.

This clonotype has ten or more counts. The V and J genes are TRBV2 and TRBJ2-3; a weak D match, TRBD2 (5 bases). V lost 8 bases, J lost 1 base, and 10 bases lay in between. In germline, CDR1 is SNHLY, CDR2 FYNNEI. The CDR3 extends over 13 amino acids. The CDR3 sequence: CASFRGGTDTQYF. For the CDR3, the DNA is TGTGCCAGCTTTCGGGGAGGCACAGATACGCAGTATTTT.

This chain links TRBV14 with TRBJ2-7, with a tentative D call TRBD2 (5 bases). The CDR3 consists of 14 residues. From germline, CDR1 is SGHDN and CDR2 FVKESK. V was cut by 1 base and J by 2 bases, with 9 bases left in between. CDR3 amino acids: CASSQGGFTYEQYF. The CDR3 nucleotides are TGTGCCAGCAGCCAAGGCGGGTTCACCTACGAGCAGTACTTC.